The clone carrying this T cell receptor (beta chain) was seen once. CDR3 length: 16 amino acids. Germline V gene data show CDR1 as SQVTM and CDR2 as ANQGSEA. Trimming removed 0 bases from V and 0 bases from J, with 14 bases in between. This entry comes from a study of neoadjuvant nivolumab and ipilimumab in lung cancer. Libraries were prepared by immunoSEQ multiplex PCR; TCRdb keeps only in-frame clonotypes and omits some of them. Here the sample spans 18,000 or so clones, 60% to 80% being singletons. The TCR originated in an adult with non-small cell lung cancer. The rearrangement uses TRBV29-1 and TRBJ1-2; D is uncertain. The sequencing here drew on tumor tissue, taken after neoadjuvant nivolumab, alone or with ipilimumab, at or shortly before surgery. The CDR3: CSVEEPRRHPNYGYTF. In nucleotides, the CDR3 is TGCAGCGTTGAAGAACCCCGGCGACATCCTAACTATGGCTACACCTTC.